This T cell receptor (beta chain) was sequenced in a study of blood T cells in healthy people across ages. A second about 7 to 12 cycle PCR used barcoded and J-beta primers. A template-switch adaptor containing 12 random nucleotides labeled each cDNA molecule. Each of the samples gave a minimum of 2.5 million paired-end reads that contained CDR3. MiXCR was run by TCRdb on the 5' RACE reads, yielding one entry per CDR3 protein. The data hold 910,000 or so distinct CDR3 sequences, with 45% to 60% observed a single time. This CDR3 contains 16 residues. Germline CDR1 reads MDHEN; CDR2 reads SYDVKM. Trimming left V 7 bases short and J 0 bases short, with 16 bases between. Study conclusions and caveats: Per million T cells, TCR beta diversity dropped about linearly as age rose. Among long-lived donors, naive CD4+ cells were more numerous and diversity higher than in aged donors.

Notes on this clonotype: As yet, its antigen is unknown.

Sequenced input: blood. The chain joins TRBV28 to TRBJ2-1; tentatively, D is TRBD2 (5 bases). The receptor was derived from a woman in her sixties in good health. The DNA for the CDR3 is TGTGCCAGCACCTCTGCCTTAGGGAGCTCCTACAATGAGCAGTTCTTC. Protein: CASTSALGSSYNEQFF.